Described below is a single TCR beta chain sequence and its context. This entry comes from a study of blood T cell repertoires in COVID-19. Study summary: The United States, Italy and Spain were the sources of the acute and convalescent COVID-19 samples.

The assay was immunoSEQ multiplex PCR, and TCRdb's table has in-frame clones only and misses some. The data contain roughly 230,000 clones, roughly 80% of them seen just once; the ten biggest clones take up around 3.5%. From germline, CDR1 is LNHDA and CDR2 SQIVND (reference sequence). The CDR3 sequence is 15 residues long. The trim removed 8 bases at V and 8 bases at J, leaving 9 bases unmatched. This chain uses TRBV19 with TRBJ1-6; 10 nucleotides agree with TRBD1. Sample: PBMCs or T cells enriched from blood (not recorded which). This sequence was found in a man in his forties or fifties who had recovered from COVID-19. The CDR3 DNA follows: TGTGCCAGTCGAGCGGGACAGGGGATCCATTCACCCCTCCACTTT. Translation gives CASRAGQGIHSPLHF.